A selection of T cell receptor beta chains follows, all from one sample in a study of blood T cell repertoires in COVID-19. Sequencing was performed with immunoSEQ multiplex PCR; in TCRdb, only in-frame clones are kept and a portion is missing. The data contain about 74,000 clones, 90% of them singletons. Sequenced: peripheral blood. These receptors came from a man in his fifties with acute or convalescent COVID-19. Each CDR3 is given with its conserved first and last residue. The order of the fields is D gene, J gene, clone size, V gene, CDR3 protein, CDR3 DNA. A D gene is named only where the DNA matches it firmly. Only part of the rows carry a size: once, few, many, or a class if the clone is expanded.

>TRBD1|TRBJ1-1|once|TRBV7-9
CASSRTIPDRGHAEAFF
TGTGCCAGCAGCCGGACCATCCCCGACAGGGGGCATGCTGAAGCTTTCTTT
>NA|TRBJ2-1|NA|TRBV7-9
CASSQFHGGDNNEQFF
TGTGCCAGCAGCCAGTTCCATGGGGGGGACAACAATGAGCAGTTCTTC
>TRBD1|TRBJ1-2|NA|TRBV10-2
CASSEETGSYGYTF
TGCGCCAGCAGTGAGGAGACAGGGTCCTATGGCTACACCTTC
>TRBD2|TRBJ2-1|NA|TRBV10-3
CAITHGLAGKNNEQFF
TGTGCCATCACTCACGGACTAGCGGGGAAAAACAATGAGCAGTTCTTC
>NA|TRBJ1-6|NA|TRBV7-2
CASSLELPGPWENSPLHF
TGTGCCAGCAGCTTAGAGTTGCCCGGCCCTTGGGAGAATTCACCCCTCCACTTT
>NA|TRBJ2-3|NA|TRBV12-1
CASSPAPRVEADTQYF
TGTGCCAGCAGCCCCGCGCCCAGGGTCGAAGCAGATACGCAGTATTTT
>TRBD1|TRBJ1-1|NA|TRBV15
CATSRGQGENTEAFF
TGTGCCACCAGCAGGGGACAGGGGGAGAACACTGAAGCTTTCTTT
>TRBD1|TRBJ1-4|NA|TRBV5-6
CASSFGTGAEKLFF
TGTGCCAGCAGCTTCGGGACAGGGGCTGAAAAACTGTTTTTT
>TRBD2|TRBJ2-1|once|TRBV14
CASSRAGASYNEQFF
TGTGCCAGCAGCCGAGCGGGGGCCTCCTACAATGAGCAGTTCTTC
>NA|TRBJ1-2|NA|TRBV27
CASSLGSYGYTF
TGTGCCAGCAGTTTGGGGAGCTATGGCTACACCTTC